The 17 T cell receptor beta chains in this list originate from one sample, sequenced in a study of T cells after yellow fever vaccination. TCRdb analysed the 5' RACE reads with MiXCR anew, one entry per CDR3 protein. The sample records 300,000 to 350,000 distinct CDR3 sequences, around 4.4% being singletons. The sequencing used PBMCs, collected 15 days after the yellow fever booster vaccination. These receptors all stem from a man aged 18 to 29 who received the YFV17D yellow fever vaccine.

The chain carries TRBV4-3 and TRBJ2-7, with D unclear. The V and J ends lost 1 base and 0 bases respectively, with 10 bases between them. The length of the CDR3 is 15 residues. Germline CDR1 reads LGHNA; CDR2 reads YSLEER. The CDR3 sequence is CASSQVVRNSYEQYV. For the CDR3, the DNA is TGCGCCAGCAGCCAAGTCGTCCGAAACTCCTACGAGCAGTACGTC.

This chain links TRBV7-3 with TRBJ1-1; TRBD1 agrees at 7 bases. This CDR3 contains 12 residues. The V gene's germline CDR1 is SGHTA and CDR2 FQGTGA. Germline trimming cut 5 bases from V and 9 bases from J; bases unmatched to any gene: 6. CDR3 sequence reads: CASSPQGGQAFF. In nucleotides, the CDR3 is TGTGCCAGCAGCCCCCAGGGGGGTCAAGCTTTCTTT.

CDR3 DNA sequence: TGTGCCAGCAGTTTAGGAACAGCCAATCAGCCCCAGCATTTT. Translating gives CASSLGTANQPQHF. The chain couples TRBV27 to TRBJ1-5; D is uncertain. CDR1 is MNHEY, CDR2 SMNVEV, per germline (reference sequence). Trimming took off 2 bases at V and 3 bases at J, with 8 bases between the two ends. This CDR3 has 14 amino acids.

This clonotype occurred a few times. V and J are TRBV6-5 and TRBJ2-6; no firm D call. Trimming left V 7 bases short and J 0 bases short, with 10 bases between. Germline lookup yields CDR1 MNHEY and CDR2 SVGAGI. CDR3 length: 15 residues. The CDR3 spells CASTRLISGANVLTF. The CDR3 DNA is TGTGCCAGCACTAGACTGATCTCTGGGGCCAACGTCCTGACTTTC.

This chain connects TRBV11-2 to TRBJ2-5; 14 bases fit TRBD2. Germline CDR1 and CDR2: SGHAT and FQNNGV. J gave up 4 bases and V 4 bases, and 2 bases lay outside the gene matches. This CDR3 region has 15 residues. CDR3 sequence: CASSSGTSGGETQYF. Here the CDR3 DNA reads TGTGCCAGCAGCTCCGGGACTAGCGGGGGAGAGACCCAGTACTTC.

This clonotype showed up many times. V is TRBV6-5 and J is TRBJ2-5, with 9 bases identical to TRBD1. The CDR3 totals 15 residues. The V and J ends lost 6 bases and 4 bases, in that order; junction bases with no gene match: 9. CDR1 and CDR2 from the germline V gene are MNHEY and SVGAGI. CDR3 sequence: CASRPGTGPLETQYF. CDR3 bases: TGTGCCAGCAGACCTGGGACAGGGCCGTTAGAGACCCAGTACTTC.

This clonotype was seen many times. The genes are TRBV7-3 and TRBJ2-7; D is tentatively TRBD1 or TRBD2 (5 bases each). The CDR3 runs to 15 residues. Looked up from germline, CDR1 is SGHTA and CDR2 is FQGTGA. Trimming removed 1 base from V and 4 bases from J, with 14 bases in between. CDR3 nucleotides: TGTGCCAGCAGCTTAAACGGGGACCCACATTACGAGCAGTACTTC. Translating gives CASSLNGDPHYEQYF.

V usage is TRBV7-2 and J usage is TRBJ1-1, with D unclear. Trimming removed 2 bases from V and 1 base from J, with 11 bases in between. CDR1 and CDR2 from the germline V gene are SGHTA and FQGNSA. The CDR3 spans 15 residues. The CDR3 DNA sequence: TGTGCCAGCAGCTTAATGTCGGGCGGGAACACTGAAGCTTTCTTT. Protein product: CASSLMSGGNTEAFF.

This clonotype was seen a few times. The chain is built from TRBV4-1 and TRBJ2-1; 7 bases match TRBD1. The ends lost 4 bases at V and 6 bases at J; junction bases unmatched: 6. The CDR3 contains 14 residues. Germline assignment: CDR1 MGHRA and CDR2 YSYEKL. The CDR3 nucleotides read TGCGCCAGCAGCCTAAACAGGGGACCCAATGAGCAGTTCTTC. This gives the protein CASSLNRGPNEQFF.

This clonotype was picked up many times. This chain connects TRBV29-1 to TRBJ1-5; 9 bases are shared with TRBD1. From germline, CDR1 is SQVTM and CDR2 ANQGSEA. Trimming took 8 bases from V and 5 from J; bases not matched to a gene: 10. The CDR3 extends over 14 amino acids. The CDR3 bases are TGCAGCATATCCGGGACAGGGAAGGATCAGCCCCAGCATTTT. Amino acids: CSISGTGKDQPQHF.

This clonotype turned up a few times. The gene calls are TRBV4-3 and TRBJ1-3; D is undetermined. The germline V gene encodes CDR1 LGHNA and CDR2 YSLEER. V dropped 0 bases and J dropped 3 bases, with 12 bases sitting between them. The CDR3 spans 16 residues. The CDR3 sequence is CASSQDTAADGNTIYF. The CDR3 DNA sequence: TGCGCCAGCAGCCAAGACACCGCCGCTGATGGAAACACCATATATTTT.

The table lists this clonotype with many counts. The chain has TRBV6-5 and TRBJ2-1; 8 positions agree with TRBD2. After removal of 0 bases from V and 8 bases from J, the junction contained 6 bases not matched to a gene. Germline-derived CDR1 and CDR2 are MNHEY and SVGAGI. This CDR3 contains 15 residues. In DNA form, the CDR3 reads TGTGCCAGCAGTTACTCTTACGGGGGGGCGCATGAGCAGTTCTTC. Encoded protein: CASSYSYGGAHEQFF.

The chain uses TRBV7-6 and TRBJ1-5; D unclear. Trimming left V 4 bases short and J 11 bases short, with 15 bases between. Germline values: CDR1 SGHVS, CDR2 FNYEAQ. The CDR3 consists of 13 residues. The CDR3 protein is CASSWEGSSAQHF. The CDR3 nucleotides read TGTGCCAGCAGCTGGGAGGGTTCCTCGGCCCAGCATTTT.

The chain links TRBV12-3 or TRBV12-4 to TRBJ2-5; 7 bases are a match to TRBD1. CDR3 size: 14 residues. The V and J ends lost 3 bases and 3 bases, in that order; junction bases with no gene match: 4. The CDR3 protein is CASSFPGTEETQYF. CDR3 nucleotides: TGTGCCAGCAGTTTTCCCGGGACAGAAGAGACCCAGTACTTC.

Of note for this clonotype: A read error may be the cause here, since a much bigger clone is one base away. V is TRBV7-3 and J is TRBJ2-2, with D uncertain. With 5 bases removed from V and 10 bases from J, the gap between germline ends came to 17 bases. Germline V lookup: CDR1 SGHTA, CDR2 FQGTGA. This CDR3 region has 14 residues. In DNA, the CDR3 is TGTGCCAGCAGCCCCGGCCCAGTGGCCGTGGAGCTGTTTTTT. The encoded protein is CASSPGPVAVELFF. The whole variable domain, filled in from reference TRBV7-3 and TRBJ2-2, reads GAGVSQTPSNKVTEKGKYVELRCDPISGHTALYWYRQSLGQGPEFLIYFQGTGAADDSGLPNDRFFAVRPEGSVSTLKIQRTERGDSAVYLCASSPGPVAVELFFGEGSRLTVL.

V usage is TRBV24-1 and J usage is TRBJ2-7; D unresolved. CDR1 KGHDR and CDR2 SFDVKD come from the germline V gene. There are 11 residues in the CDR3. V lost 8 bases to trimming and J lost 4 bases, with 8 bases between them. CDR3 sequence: CATIQEYEQYV. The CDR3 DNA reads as TGTGCCACCATCCAGGAATACGAGCAGTACGTC.

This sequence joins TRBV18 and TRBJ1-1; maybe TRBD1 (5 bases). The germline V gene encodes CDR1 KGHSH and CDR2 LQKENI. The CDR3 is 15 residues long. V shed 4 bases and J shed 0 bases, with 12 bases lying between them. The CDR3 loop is CASSQGLGVNTEAFF. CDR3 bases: TGTGCCAGCTCACAGGGACTAGGGGTGAACACTGAAGCTTTCTTT.